One sample yielded the 17 T cell receptor beta chains listed below, sequenced in a study of shared clonotypes between healthy human individuals. Terminally differentiated effector memory CD45RA+ cells were excluded from the naive CD8 cells, which were CD45RO-negative and positively selected for CCR7. Produced via immunoSEQ multiplex PCR; TCRdb's table is partial and in-frame only. The data hold hundreds of thousands of clones, with about 98% observed a single time. The sequencing sample was made of naive CD8+ T cells sorted from blood. Every receptor here comes from a man aged 30 to 45 in good health.

V gene TRBV27 combines with J gene TRBJ2-1; D is uncertain. CDR1 is MNHEY, CDR2 SMNVEV, per germline (reference sequence). The length of the CDR3 is 15 residues. Trimming took 5 bases from V and 2 from J, leaving 13 bases between them. The CDR3 protein is CASSPPNRPYNEQFF. CDR3 sequence (DNA): TGTGCCAGCAGTCCCCCGAATCGCCCCTACAATGAGCAGTTCTTC.

The rearrangement links TRBV28 to TRBJ2-3, with no clear D. V lost 3 bases and J 7 bases, leaving 14 bases between the germline ends. CDR3 length: 14 residues. CDR1 and CDR2 (germline): MDHEN, SYDVKM. In DNA, the CDR3 is TGTGCCAGCAGTTTCCTTTTAAGCTCGAATACGCAGTATTTT. It encodes CASSFLLSSNTQYF.

This clone was recorded once. The rearrangement links TRBV9 to TRBJ1-2; the D gene is possibly TRBD1 (5 bases). There are 18 residues in the CDR3. Per the germline V gene, CDR1 is SGDLS and CDR2 is YYNGEE. Trimming cost V 2 bases and J 0 bases, with 20 bases left between them. The CDR3 nucleotides are TGTGCCAGCAGCGTTGACCCGGGACGGCCGAGTTCTAACTATGGCTACACCTTC. Amino acids: CASSVDPGRPSSNYGYTF.

The V call is TRBV7-9, the J call TRBJ2-7; D remains unclear. The ends were cut back, 5 bases at V and 3 bases at J, with 23 bases in the middle. Germline values: CDR1 SEHNR, CDR2 FQNEAQ (reference sequence). The CDR3 covers 17 residues. The CDR3 loop reads CASSTPPGSLTGYEQYF. The CDR3 region has the DNA TGTGCCAGCAGCACCCCCCCCGGGTCATTAACCGGCTACGAGCAGTACTTC.

This CDR3 is CASSPKTSTSETQYF. CDR3 sequence (DNA): TGTGCCAGCTCACCAAAAACTAGCACGTCAGAGACCCAGTACTTC. The chain links TRBV18 to TRBJ2-5, with a weak D call TRBD2 (6 bases). Deletions cut 2 bases from V and 4 bases from J, with 14 bases between. The CDR3 extends over 15 amino acids. CDR1 and CDR2 (germline): KGHSH, LQKENI.

The V call is TRBV6-9, the J call TRBJ2-1, with D tentatively TRBD1 (5 bases). V lost 11 bases and J lost 6, with 14 bases in between. Germline V CDR1 and CDR2: MNHGY, SVAAGI. There are 12 residues in the CDR3. The CDR3 region is CAQVGQTNEQFF. The CDR3, as DNA: TGTGCCCAGGTGGGGCAGACCAATGAGCAGTTCTTC.

The chain's CDR3 is CATSPPAGDTIYF. Written as DNA, the CDR3 is TGTGCCACCAGCCCCCCCGCAGGGGACACCATATATTTT. This rearrangement joins TRBV15 to TRBJ1-3, with a weak D call TRBD1 (6 bases). The CDR3 has 13 amino acids. The germline V gene has CDR1 LNHNV and CDR2 YYDKDF (reference sequence). V shed 5 bases and J shed 8 bases, with 13 bases lying between them.

The chain couples TRBV5-6 to TRBJ2-1, with D perhaps TRBD1 (5 bases). CDR3 length equals 14 residues. Between the trimmed V and J ends, which lost 2 bases and 5 bases, there was a span of 11 bases. The germline V gene has CDR1 SGHDT and CDR2 YYEEEE. DNA for the CDR3: TGTGCCAGCAGCTTCCGACAGCGAAACAATGAGCAGTTCTTC. This sequence encodes CASSFRQRNNEQFF.

The V call is TRBV27, the J call TRBJ1-5; D ambiguous. This CDR3 contains 12 residues. The germline V gene encodes CDR1 MNHEY and CDR2 SMNVEV (reference sequence). V gave up 3 bases and J gave up 3 bases, with 3 bases separating them. This CDR3 reads CASSFTNQPQHF. The CDR3 DNA reads TGTGCCAGCAGTTTCACCAATCAGCCCCAGCATTTT.

The chain employs TRBV9 and TRBJ2-2; D might be TRBD2 (6 bases). This CDR3 has 14 amino acids. From germline, CDR1 is SGDLS and CDR2 YYNGEE. The ends were cut back, 3 bases at V and 5 bases at J, with 11 bases in the middle. The CDR3 sequence: CASSARLVTGELFF. The CDR3 bases are TGTGCCAGCAGCGCCAGACTAGTTACCGGGGAGCTGTTTTTT.

This sequence joins TRBV9 and TRBJ2-1, with 7 bases aligning to TRBD2. The CDR3 totals 18 residues. Looked up from germline, CDR1 is SGDLS and CDR2 is YYNGEE. Trimming at V came to 3 bases and at J to 6 bases, leaving 18 bases not matched to a gene. Written as DNA, the CDR3 is TGTGCCAGCAGCGCGATCCCCCGGGTAGCGGGTACAGTCAATGAGCAGTTCTTC. It codes for CASSAIPRVAGTVNEQFF.

The chain joins TRBV29-1 to TRBJ2-7, with TRBD2 matching 10 bases. V was pared by 3 bases and J by 2 bases, with 7 bases of the junction left unmatched. From germline, CDR1 is SQVTM and CDR2 ANQGSEA. The CDR3 contains 15 residues. The chain's CDR3 is CSVEMPSGSPYEQYF. The CDR3 region has the DNA TGCAGCGTTGAGATGCCTAGCGGGAGTCCCTACGAGCAGTACTTC.

The J gene is TRBJ2-7, the V gene TRBV7-9, with 9 bases that match TRBD2. Per germline, CDR1 SEHNR and CDR2 FQNEAQ (reference sequence). V was clipped by 4 bases and J by 4 bases; unmatched bases: 8. CDR3 length equals 15 residues. The CDR3 DNA is TGTGCCAGCAGCTCCTCAGCGGGGGGTTTTTACGAGCAGTACTTC. Translated, it gives CASSSSAGGFYEQYF.

This clone has a single count. The chain combines TRBV5-1 with TRBJ2-1, with TRBD1 matching 9 bases. CDR3 length: 15 residues. With V trimmed by 5 bases and J by 8 bases, 11 bases remained unmatched. Germline assignment: CDR1 SGHRS and CDR2 YFSETQ. In DNA form, the CDR3 reads TGCGCCAGCAGTCGACCGGGACAGGGTCCCCATGAGCAGTTCTTC. The encoded protein is CASSRPGQGPHEQFF. The full variable domain, completed using reference TRBV5-1 and TRBJ2-1, is KAGVTQTPRYLIKTRGQQVTLSCSPISGHRSVSWYQQTPGQGLQFLFEYFSETQRNKGNFPGRFSGRQFSNSRSEMNVSTLELGDSALYLCASSRPGQGPHEQFFGPGTRLTVL.

The rearrangement joins TRBV7-2 to TRBJ2-7, with 7 nucleotides matching TRBD1. The CDR3 length is 14 residues. After removal of 5 bases from V and 4 bases from J, the junction contained 8 bases not matched to a gene. Looked up from germline, CDR1 is SGHTA and CDR2 is FQGNSA. The CDR3 bases are TGTGCCAGCAGCCCAGGGGACAGTGAATACGAGCAGTACTTC. The encoded protein is CASSPGDSEYEQYF.

This clone came up a few times. V is TRBV13 and J is TRBJ2-1; unclear D gene. With 4 bases removed from V and 2 bases from J, the gap between germline ends came to 0 bases. CDR3 size: 11 residues. Germline CDR1 and CDR2: PRHDT and FYEKMQ (reference sequence). The CDR3: CASSSYNEQFF. The CDR3, as DNA: TGTGCCAGCAGCTCCTACAATGAGCAGTTCTTC.

Details on this clone: The same CDR3 arises from other DNA sequences in this sample as well. V gene TRBV4-3 combines with J gene TRBJ2-7, with 9 bases identical to TRBD2. The CDR3 is 15 amino acids. Losses at the gene ends were 1 base for V and 3 bases for J; bases not matched to a gene: 4. Germline assignment: CDR1 LGHNA and CDR2 YSLEER. The CDR3 nucleotides read TGCGCCAGCAGCCAAGGGGTAGCGGGAGTCTACGAGCAGTACTTC. Encoded protein: CASSQGVAGVYEQYF.